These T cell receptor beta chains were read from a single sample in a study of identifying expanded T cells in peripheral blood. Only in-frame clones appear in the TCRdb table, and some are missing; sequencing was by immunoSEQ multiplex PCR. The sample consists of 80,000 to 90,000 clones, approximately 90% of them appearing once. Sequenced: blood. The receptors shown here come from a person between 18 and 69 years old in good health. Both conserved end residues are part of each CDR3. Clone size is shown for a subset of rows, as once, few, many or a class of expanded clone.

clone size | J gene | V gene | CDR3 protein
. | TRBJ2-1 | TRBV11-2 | CASSLTGTGGYNEQFF
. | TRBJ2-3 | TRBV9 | CASSARVGATDTQYF
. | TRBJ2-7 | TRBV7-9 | CASSLGGPYEQYF
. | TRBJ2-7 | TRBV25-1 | CASSGVRKEQYF
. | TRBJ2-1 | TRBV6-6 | CASRGDSYNEQFF
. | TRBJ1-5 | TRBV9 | CASSVDDSNQPQHF
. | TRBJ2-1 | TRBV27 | CASSLLAAGSYNEQFF
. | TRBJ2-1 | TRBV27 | CASSLWGSLSGNEQFF
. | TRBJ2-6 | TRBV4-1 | CASSQGLASGANVLTF
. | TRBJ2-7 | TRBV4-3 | CASSQGTLDYEQYF
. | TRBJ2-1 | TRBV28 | CASSLGQMVGEQFF
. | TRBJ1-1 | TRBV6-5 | CASSLYRETPTFF
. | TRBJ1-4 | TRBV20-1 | CSARVVGKLFF
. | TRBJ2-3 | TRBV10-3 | CAISESSRGPTDTQYF
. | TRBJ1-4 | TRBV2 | CASSEQGATNEKLFF
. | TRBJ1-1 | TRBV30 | CAWNTEAFF
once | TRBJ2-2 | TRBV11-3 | CASSLSTGITGELFF
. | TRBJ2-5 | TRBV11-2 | CASSPGQRETQYF
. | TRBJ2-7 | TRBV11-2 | CASSSGLAGSYEQYF
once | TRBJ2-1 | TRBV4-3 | CASSQGTYSGMDYNEQFF
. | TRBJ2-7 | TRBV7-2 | CASSSYRSFEQYF
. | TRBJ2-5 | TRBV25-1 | CASSELVGFETQYF
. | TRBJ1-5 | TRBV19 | CASSIGGGQPQHF
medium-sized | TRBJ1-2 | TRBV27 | CASREGRYGYTF
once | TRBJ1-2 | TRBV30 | CAWSGGDTFNYGYTF
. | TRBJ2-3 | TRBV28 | CASSFLAGGPDTQYF
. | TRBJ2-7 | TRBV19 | CASSIAATFEQYF
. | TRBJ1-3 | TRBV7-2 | CASSFGSDSGNTIYF
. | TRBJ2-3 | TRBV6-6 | CASRPRLAAYTDTQYF
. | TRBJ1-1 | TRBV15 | CATSRDRQDNTEAFF
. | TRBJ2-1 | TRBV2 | CGSGGGQTGDEQFF
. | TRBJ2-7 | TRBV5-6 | CASAGGPGEQYF
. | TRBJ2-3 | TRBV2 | CASSEGGDTQYF
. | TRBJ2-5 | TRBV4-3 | CASSQDGGLAGGQETQYF
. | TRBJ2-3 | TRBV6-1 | CAISRRGADTQYF
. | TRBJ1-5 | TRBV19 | CASSIRPNRAFNQPQHF
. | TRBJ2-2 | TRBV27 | CASSFGTGELFF
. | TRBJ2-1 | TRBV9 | CAGSPMLVGEQFF
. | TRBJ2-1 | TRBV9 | CASSGRTGRLDEQFF
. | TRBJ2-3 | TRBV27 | CASSPLSGTDTQYF
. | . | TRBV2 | CASSEEQVSSYEQYF
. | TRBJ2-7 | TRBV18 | CASSQLSYEQYF
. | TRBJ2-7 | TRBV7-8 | CASSSRFGTSGEQYF
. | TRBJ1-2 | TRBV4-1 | CASSQARGQDYGYTF
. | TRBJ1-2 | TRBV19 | CASSPQGAKVDYTF
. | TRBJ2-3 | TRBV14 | CASSLYRTGGATDTQYF
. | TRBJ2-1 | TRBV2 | CASKELGLANNEQFF
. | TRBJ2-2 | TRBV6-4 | CASSAGNTGELFF
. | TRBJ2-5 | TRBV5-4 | CASSAAWRGGEEETQYF
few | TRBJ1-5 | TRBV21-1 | CASSKEGRNQPQHF
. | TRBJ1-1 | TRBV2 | CASSQAGQGGTEAFF
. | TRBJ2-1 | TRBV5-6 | CASSLGLAGGLSEQFF
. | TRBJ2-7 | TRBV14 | CASSQRPGKWYEQYF
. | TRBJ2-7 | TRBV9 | CASSVDPFTGEQYF
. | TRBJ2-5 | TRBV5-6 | CASSLVVREETQYF
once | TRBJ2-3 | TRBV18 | CASSPASGGTDTQYF
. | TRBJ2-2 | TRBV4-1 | CASSQALAGELFF
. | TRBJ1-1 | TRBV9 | CASSVRDRDTEAFF
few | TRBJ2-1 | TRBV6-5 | CASSPPGTVKSEQFF